A selection of T cell receptor beta chains follows, all from one sample in a study of blood T cell repertoires in COVID-19. Some clones are missing from TCRdb's copy, which holds only in-frame ones; the method was immunoSEQ multiplex PCR. The sample lists 400,000 to 550,000 clones; roughly 85% were seen once. The sequenced material came from PBMCs or T cells enriched from blood (not recorded which). The receptor source for this set is a woman aged 18-29 years with acute COVID-19. CDR3s include the opening cysteine and the closing phenylalanine or tryptophan. Fields, in order: V gene, D gene, CDR3 protein. A D gene is named only where the DNA matches it firmly.

v_gene: TRBV5-4; d_gene: TRBD1; CDR3aa: CASSPAPRTGNYEQYF
v_gene: TRBV7-6; d_gene: -; CDR3aa: CASSVAGGQDSPLHF
v_gene: TRBV29-1; d_gene: -; CDR3aa: CSVVARDYGYTF
v_gene: TRBV12-5; d_gene: TRBD1; CDR3aa: CASARDRDHEKLFF
v_gene: TRBV5-4; d_gene: -; CDR3aa: CATRGRGTDTQYF
v_gene: TRBV21-1; d_gene: -; CDR3aa: CASSKVPSKRVGYEQYF
v_gene: TRBV6-5; d_gene: TRBD1; CDR3aa: CASSHQGDSGNTIYF
v_gene: TRBV10-2; d_gene: -; CDR3aa: CASSSPREAFF
v_gene: TRBV18; d_gene: -; CDR3aa: CASSPTASSYNEQFF
v_gene: TRBV11-1; d_gene: -; CDR3aa: CASSLVSKNTEAFF
v_gene: TRBV28; d_gene: -; CDR3aa: CASSSADSFGNEQFF
v_gene: TRBV4-1; d_gene: -; CDR3aa: CASSQVAGEGEQYF
v_gene: TRBV2; d_gene: -; CDR3aa: CASGSGTNTGELFF
v_gene: TRBV28; d_gene: TRBD1; CDR3aa: CASSPVGQGRTGELFF
v_gene: TRBV19; d_gene: -; CDR3aa: CASSEPAQGTEKLFF
v_gene: TRBV5-4; d_gene: TRBD2; CDR3aa: CASSPAGRLALATDTQYF
v_gene: TRBV7-9; d_gene: -; CDR3aa: CASSLGAGVGTQYF
v_gene: TRBV27; d_gene: TRBD1; CDR3aa: CASSLSGTGEPYGYTF
v_gene: TRBV3-1/TRBV3-2; d_gene: TRBD2; CDR3aa: CASSQGRAGTYEQFF
v_gene: TRBV5-8; d_gene: TRBD1; CDR3aa: CASSSLQGGRSNQPQHF
v_gene: TRBV7-6; d_gene: -; CDR3aa: CASSPVRDIFNSPLHF
v_gene: TRBV7-9; d_gene: -; CDR3aa: CASSFETAKYTEAFF
v_gene: TRBV7-9; d_gene: TRBD1; CDR3aa: CASSSGTGEISVMNTEAFF
v_gene: TRBV3-1/TRBV3-2; d_gene: TRBD2; CDR3aa: CASSPRASGYTDTQYF
v_gene: TRBV9; d_gene: -; CDR3aa: CASSVDPYNEQFF
v_gene: TRBV7-9; d_gene: -; CDR3aa: CASSLRTDTQYF
v_gene: TRBV4-2; d_gene: TRBD1; CDR3aa: CASRPGQASEQPQHF
v_gene: TRBV21-1; d_gene: -; CDR3aa: CASSKKSGVELSYNEQFF
v_gene: TRBV13; d_gene: TRBD1; CDR3aa: CASSSAGQGGDTQYF
v_gene: TRBV30; d_gene: -; CDR3aa: CAWSVASADTQYF
v_gene: TRBV27; d_gene: -; CDR3aa: CASSPLRTAGSGYTF
v_gene: TRBV28; d_gene: TRBD1; CDR3aa: CASRTGPSYGYTF
v_gene: TRBV15; d_gene: TRBD1; CDR3aa: CATSRDRAGGGEAFF
v_gene: TRBV29-1; d_gene: -; CDR3aa: CSVAVATEAFF
v_gene: TRBV10-1; d_gene: -; CDR3aa: CASSGRLQETQYF
v_gene: TRBV4-1; d_gene: TRBD1; CDR3aa: CASSTPGQGSHEQYF